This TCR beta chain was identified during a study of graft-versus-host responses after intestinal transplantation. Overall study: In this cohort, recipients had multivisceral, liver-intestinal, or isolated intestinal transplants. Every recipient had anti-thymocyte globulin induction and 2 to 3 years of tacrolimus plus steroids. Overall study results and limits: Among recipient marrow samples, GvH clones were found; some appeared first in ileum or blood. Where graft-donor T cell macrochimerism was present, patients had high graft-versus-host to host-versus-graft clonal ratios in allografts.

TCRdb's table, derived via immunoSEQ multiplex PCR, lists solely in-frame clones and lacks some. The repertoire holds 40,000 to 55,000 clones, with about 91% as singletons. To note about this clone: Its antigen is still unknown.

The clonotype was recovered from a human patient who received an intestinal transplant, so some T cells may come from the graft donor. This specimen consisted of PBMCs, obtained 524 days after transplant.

The CDR3 sequence is CASRNRGQGAFF. Written as DNA, the CDR3 is TGTGCCAGCAGAAACAGGGGGCAAGGAGCTTTCTTT. The chain employs TRBV6-5 and TRBJ1-1; 9 positions agree with TRBD1. The germline V gene has CDR1 MNHEY and CDR2 SVGAGI. The CDR3 totals 12 residues. The ends lost 6 bases at V and 10 bases at J; junction bases unmatched: 6.